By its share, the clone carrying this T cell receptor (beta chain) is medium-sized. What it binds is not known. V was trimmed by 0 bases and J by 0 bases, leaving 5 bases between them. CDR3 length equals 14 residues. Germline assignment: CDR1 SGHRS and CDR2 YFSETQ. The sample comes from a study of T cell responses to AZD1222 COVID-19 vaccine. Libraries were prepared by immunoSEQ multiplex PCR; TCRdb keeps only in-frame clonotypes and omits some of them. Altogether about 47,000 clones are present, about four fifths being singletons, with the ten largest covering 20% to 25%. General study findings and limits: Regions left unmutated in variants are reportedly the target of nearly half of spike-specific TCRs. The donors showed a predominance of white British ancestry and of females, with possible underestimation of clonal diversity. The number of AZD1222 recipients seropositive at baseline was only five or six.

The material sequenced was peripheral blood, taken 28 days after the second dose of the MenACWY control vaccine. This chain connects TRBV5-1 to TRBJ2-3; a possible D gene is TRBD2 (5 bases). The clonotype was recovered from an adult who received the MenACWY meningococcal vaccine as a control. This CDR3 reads CASSLGTSTDTQYF. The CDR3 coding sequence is TGCGCCAGCAGCTTGGGGACTAGCACAGATACGCAGTATTTT.